This T cell receptor (beta chain) was captured in a study of blood T cells in healthy people across ages. Study-wide points: Estimated diversity that came from one million T cells was considered an underestimate.

Remarks on this clonotype: Its target is unknown.

CDR1 and CDR2 from the germline V gene are SGHRS and YFSETQ. This CDR3 spans 14 amino acids. Trimming shortened V by 0 bases and J by 4 bases, and 11 bases separated the two germline ends. Primed by a sample-barcoded 5' primer and a J-beta primer mix, a second PCR proceeded for 7 to 11 cycles. Each cDNA molecule was tagged by a template-switch adaptor that had 12 random nucleotides. One entry per CDR3 protein results from TCRdb running MiXCR on the 5' RACE reads. The sample shows roughly 2 million distinct CDR3 sequences, around half of them seen only once. The total RNA that was extracted per sample amounted to at least 6 micrograms.

The TCR was taken from a woman in her thirties or forties in good health. This rearrangement joins TRBV5-1 to TRBJ2-7, with D possibly TRBD2 on 5 matching bases. Sequencing used blood. The CDR3 DNA reads TGCGCCAGCAGCTTGGGCCCCCGGGATTACGAGCAGTACTTC. Translating it yields CASSLGPRDYEQYF.